The next 4 T cell receptor beta chains were all read from a single sample in a study of shared clonotypes between healthy human individuals. Profiling relied on immunoSEQ multiplex PCR, and the TCRdb table lists in-frame clones only, not all of them. Among about 2.1 million clones listed, around 93% were seen once. Only CD45RO-negative cells positively selected for CCR7 counted as naive CD8 cells, so terminally differentiated effector memory CD45RA+ cells were excluded. The sample consisted of naive CD8+ T cells from PBMCs. The receptors were gathered from a man younger than 30 in good health. Some clones in this sample may be carry-over from other donors' samples.

The rearrangement uses TRBV4-2 and TRBJ2-5, with TRBD1 matching 8 bases. Germline V CDR1 and CDR2: LGHNA, YNFKEQ. The CDR3 totals 15 residues. Losses at the gene ends were 2 bases for V and 4 bases for J; bases not matched to a gene: 6. The CDR3 nucleotides read TGTGCCAGCAGCCAAAGGCCCACAGGGGGAGAGACCCAGTACTTC. Encoded protein: CASSQRPTGGETQYF.

The V call is TRBV28, the J call TRBJ2-4, with TRBD1 as a possible D gene (6 bases). Trimming took off 2 bases at V and 0 bases at J, with 20 bases between the two ends. Germline V gives CDR1 MDHEN, CDR2 SYDVKM. CDR3 length equals 19 residues. CDR3 in DNA: TGTGCCAGCAGTTTAGTATACAGGGCTGGAACTCTAGCCAAAAACATTCAGTACTTC. This codes for CASSLVYRAGTLAKNIQYF.

The chain carries TRBV15 and TRBJ1-5; 8 bases align to TRBD1. V shed 0 bases and J 6 bases; nucleotides not matched to a gene: 4. The CDR3 extends over 15 amino acids. Germline values: CDR1 LNHNV, CDR2 YYDKDF (reference sequence). Written as DNA, the CDR3 is TGTGCCACCAGCAGAGAGGCAGGGGGCGTTCAGCCCCAGCATTTT. It translates to CATSREAGGVQPQHF.

This sequence joins TRBV9 and TRBJ2-1, with D possibly being TRBD2 (6 bases). Germline V gives CDR1 SGDLS, CDR2 YYNGEE. This CDR3 contains 14 residues. V was shortened by 2 bases and J by 6 bases, with 12 bases between the two germline ends. The CDR3 DNA reads as TGTGCCAGCAGCGTTATCCCGGGAGCCAATGAGCAGTTCTTC. This encodes CASSVIPGANEQFF. Full variable domain (remainder filled in from reference TRBV9 and TRBJ2-1): DSGVTQTPKHLITATGQRVTLRCSPRSGDLSVYWYQQSLDQGLQFLIQYYNGEERAKGNILERFSAQQFPDLHSELNLSSLELGDSALYFCASSVIPGANEQFFGPGTRLTVL.